This T cell receptor (beta chain) was identified in a study of T cells after yellow fever vaccination. Study-wide points: In post-booster samples, most primary-vaccination clones reappeared (under 98% CD4, over 70% CD8). The study noted that FACS-sorted repertoires could contain abundant clonotypes contaminating from the bulk population.

Via MiXCR, TCRdb re-called the 5' RACE reads, giving one row per CDR3 protein. Here the sample spans fewer than 350,000 distinct CDR3 sequences, 8.7% being singletons. With regard to this clonotype: Its antigen is undetermined.

Germline lookup yields CDR1 MNHNS and CDR2 SASEGT. This CDR3 region has 15 residues. The germline V and J ends were trimmed by 10 bases and 5 bases, with 21 bases remaining between them. The input for sequencing was PBMCs, taken on the day of the first yellow fever vaccination. The sequence was obtained from a young man who received the YFV17D yellow fever vaccine. V and J are TRBV6-1 and TRBJ2-1; D ambiguous. The CDR3 nucleotides are TGTGCCACCCGAGGTCCGGGCCTCCTCAACAATGAGCAGTTCTTC. Its protein product is CATRGPGLLNNEQFF.